This T cell receptor beta chain stems from a study of shared clonotypes between healthy human individuals. At the level of the study: The study used three CD4 naive, three CD4 memory, two CD8 naive and one CD8 memory plate per donor.

This clone occurred once. What it binds is not known. Whole-study results and caveats: Sampling covered blood only; tissue repertoires likely differ. The sharing of 4.5% to 6.5% of naive CD4 clonotypes was seen across a handful of donors. Against clonotypes common to all four donors, non-shared ones had lower generation probabilities.

V lost 0 bases, J lost 7 bases, and 13 bases lay in between. The germline gives CDR1 WSHSY, CDR2 SAAADI. This CDR3 is 15 amino acids long. Using immunoSEQ multiplex PCR, the repertoire was profiled, and TCRdb retains in-frame clones only, with some absent. Among 640,000 or so clones listed, more than 70% were seen once. V usage is TRBV10-2 and J usage is TRBJ1-5; maybe TRBD1 (5 bases). Sequenced input: memory CD4+ T cells sorted from blood. Subset meaning: CD45RA-negative fraction. The clonotype originates from a woman in her 30s in good health. CDR3 residues: CASSESLQGLQPQHF. CDR3 DNA: TGCGCCAGCAGTGAGTCGTTGCAGGGCCTACAGCCCCAGCATTTT.